This T cell receptor beta chain came from a study of blood T cell repertoires in COVID-19. Study overall: Sources were T cells, B-cell-depleted T cells, or PBMCs; the material itself was cDNA or gDNA.

The length of the CDR3 is 16 residues. V gave up 3 bases and J gave up 0 bases; unmatched junction bases: 2. Germline V CDR1 and CDR2: PRHDT, FYEKMQ (reference sequence). TCRdb's copy holds only in-frame clones and misses some; the assay was immunoSEQ multiplex PCR. The sample consists of 150,000 to 200,000 clones, just under 90% of them appearing once. J is TRBJ2-3 and V is TRBV13; 11 bases fit TRBD2. The source material was peripheral blood. The receptor comes from a young man with active or convalescent COVID-19. CDR3 in amino acids: CASSFSGRASTDTQYF. The CDR3, as DNA: TGTGCCAGCAGCTTTAGCGGGAGGGCTAGCACAGATACGCAGTATTTT.